The 2 T cell receptor beta chains presented below share a single source sample, sequenced in a study of T-cell memory formation after mild COVID-19. TCRdb independently ran MiXCR on the 5' RACE reads; one entry per CDR3 protein. In the table there are 150,000 or so distinct CDR3 sequences, roughly 28% of which are singletons. Material: PBMCs or a T cell subset sorted from them (not recorded which). All receptors come from an adult woman who had mild COVID-19 (a few samples of this study predate the infection). Cell type and time point are not known.

The chain is built from TRBV12-3 or TRBV12-4 and TRBJ1-1, with D perhaps TRBD1 (6 bases). This CDR3 is 15 amino acids long. V dropped 6 bases and J dropped 8 bases, with 22 bases sitting between them. The chain's CDR3 is CASSPSRGLNIEAFF. The CDR3 DNA is TGTGCCAGCAGCCCCTCCCGGGGGCTCAATATAGAAGCTTTCTTT.

This chain links TRBV20-1 with TRBJ2-1; 10 nucleotides agree with TRBD2. V lost 2 bases to trimming and J lost 9 bases; unmatched junction nucleotides: 7. The CDR3 contains 14 residues. The V gene's germline CDR1 is DFQATT and CDR2 SNEGSKA (reference sequence). The CDR3, as DNA: TGCAGTGCTAGAATATCTAGCGGGAGTACTGAGCAGTTCTTC. It specifies CSARISSGSTEQFF.